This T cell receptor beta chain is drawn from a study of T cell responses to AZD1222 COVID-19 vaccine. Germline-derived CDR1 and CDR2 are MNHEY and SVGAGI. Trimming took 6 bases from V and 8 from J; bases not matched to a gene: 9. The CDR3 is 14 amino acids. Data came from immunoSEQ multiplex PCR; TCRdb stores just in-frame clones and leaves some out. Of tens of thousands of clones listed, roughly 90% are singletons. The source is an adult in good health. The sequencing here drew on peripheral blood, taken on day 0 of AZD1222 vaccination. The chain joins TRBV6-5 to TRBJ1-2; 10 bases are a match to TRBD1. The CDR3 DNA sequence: TGTGCCAGCAGCTACACCGGGACAGGGGAGGGCTACACCTTC. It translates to CASSYTGTGEGYTF.